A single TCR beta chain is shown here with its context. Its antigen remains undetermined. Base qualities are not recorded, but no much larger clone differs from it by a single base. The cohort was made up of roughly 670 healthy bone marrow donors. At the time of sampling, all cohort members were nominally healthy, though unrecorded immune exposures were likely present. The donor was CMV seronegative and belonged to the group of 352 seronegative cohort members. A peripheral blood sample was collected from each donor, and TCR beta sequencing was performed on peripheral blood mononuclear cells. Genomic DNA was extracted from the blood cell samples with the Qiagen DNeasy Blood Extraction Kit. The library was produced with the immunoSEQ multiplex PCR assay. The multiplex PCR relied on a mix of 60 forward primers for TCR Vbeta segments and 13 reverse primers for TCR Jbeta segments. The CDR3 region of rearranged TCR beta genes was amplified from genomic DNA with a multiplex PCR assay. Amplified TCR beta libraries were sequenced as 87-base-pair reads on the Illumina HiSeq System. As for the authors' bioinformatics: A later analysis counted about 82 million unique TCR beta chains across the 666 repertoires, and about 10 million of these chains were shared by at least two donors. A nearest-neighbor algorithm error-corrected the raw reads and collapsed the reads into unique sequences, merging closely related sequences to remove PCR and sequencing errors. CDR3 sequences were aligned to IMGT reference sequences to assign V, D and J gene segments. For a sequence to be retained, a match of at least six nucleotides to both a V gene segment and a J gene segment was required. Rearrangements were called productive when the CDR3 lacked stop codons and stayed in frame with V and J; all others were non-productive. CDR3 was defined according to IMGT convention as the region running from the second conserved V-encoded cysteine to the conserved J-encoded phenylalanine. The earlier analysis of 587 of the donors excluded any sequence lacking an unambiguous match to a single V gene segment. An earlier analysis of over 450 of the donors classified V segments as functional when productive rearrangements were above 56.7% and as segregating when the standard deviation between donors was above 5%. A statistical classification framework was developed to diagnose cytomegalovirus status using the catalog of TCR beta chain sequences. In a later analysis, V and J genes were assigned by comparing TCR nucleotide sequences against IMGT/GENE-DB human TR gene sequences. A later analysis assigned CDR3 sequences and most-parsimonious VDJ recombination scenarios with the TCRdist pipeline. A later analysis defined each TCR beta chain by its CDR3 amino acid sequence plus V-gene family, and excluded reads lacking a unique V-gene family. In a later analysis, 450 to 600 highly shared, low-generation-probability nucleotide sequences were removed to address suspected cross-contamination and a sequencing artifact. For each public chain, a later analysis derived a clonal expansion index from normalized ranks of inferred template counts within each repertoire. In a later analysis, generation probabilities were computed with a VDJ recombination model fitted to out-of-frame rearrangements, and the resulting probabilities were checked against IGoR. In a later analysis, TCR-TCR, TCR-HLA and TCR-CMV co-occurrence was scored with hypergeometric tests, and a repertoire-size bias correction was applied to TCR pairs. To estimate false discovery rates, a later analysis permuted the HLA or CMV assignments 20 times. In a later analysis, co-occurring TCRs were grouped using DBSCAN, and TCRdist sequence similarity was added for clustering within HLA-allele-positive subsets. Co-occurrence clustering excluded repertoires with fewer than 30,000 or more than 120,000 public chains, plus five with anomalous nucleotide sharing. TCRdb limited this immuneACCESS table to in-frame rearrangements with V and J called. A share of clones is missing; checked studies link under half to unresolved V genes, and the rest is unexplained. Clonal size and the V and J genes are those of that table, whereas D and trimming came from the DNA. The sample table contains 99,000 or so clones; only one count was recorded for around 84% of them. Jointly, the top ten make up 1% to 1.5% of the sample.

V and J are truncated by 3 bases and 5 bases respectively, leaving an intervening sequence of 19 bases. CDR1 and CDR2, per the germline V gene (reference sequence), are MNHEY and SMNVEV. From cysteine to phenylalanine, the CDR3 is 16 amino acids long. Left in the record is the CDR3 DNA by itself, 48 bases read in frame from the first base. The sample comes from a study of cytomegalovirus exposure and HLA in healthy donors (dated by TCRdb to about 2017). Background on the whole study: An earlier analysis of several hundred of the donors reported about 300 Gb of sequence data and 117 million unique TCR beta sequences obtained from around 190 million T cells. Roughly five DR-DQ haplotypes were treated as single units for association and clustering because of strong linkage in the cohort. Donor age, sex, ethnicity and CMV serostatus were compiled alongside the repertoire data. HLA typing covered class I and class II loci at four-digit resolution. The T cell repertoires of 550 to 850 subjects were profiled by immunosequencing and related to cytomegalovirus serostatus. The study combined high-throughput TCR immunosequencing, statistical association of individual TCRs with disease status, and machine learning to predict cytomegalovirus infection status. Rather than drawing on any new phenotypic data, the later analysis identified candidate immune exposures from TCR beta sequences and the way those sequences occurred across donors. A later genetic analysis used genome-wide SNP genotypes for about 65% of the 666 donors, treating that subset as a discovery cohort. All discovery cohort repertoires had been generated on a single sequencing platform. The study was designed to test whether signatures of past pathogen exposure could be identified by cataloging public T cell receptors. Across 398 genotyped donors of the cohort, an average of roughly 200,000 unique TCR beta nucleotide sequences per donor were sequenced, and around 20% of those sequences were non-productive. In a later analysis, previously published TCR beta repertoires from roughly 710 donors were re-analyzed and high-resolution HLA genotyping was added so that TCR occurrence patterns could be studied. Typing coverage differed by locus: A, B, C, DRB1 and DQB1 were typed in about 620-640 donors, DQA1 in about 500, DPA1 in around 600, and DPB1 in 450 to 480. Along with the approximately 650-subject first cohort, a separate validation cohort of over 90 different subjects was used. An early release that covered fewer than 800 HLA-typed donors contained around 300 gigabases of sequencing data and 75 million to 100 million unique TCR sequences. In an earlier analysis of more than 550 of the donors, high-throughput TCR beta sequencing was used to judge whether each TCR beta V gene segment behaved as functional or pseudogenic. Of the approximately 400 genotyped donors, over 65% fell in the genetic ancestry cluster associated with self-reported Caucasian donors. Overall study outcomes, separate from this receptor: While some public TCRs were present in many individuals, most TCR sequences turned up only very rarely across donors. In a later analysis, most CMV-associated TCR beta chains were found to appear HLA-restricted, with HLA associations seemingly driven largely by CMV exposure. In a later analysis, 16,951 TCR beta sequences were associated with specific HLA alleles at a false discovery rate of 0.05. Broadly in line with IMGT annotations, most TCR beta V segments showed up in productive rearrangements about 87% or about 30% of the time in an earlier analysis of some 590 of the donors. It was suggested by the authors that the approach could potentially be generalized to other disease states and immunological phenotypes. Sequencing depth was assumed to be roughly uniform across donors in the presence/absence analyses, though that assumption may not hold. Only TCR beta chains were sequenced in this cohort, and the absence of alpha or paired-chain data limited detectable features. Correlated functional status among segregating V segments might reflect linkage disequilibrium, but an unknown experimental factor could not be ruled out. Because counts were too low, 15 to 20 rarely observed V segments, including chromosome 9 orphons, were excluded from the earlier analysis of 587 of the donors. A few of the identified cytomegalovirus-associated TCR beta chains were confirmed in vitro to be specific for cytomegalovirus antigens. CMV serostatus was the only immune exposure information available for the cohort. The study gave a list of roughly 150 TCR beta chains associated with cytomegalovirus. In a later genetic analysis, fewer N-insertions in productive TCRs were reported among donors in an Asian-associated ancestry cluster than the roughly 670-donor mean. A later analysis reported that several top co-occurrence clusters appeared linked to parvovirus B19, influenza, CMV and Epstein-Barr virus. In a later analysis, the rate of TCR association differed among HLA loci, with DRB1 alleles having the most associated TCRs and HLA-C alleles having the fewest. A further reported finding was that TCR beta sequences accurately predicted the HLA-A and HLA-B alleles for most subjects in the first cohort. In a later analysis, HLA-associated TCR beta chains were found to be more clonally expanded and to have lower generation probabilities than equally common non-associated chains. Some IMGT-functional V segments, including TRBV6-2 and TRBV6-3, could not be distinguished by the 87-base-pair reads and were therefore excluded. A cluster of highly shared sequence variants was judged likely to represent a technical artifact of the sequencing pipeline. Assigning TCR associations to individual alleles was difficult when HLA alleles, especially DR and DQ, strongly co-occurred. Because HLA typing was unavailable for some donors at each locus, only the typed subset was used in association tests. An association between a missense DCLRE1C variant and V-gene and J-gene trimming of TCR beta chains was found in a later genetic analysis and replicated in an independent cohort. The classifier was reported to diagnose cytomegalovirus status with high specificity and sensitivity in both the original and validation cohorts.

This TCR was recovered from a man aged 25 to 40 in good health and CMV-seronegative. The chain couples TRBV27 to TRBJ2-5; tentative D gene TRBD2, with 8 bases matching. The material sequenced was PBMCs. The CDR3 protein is CASSLVGGGGGETQYF. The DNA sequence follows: TGTGCCAGCAGTTTGGTGGGAGGGGGCGGGGGGGAGACCCAGTACTTC.